Each of the 29 T cell receptor beta chains below was sequenced from the same sample in a study of T cells in Graves' hyperthyroidism and ophthalmopathy. TCR beta CDR3 regions were amplified from RNA transcripts. First-round RT-PCR with HTBI primers amplified the TCR CDR3 region. Via MiXCR, TCRdb re-called the multiplex PCR reads, giving one row per CDR3 protein. The sample carries under 350,000 distinct CDR3 sequences, more than 15% recorded once. Sequencing was carried out using blood. The receptors come from a woman aged 55-75 years with Graves' ophthalmopathy.

Ten or more counts support this clonotype. The V and J genes are TRBV28 and TRBJ1-1; D is unclear. The CDR3 contains 14 residues. The V and J ends lost 9 bases and 1 base respectively, with 15 bases between them. CDR1 and CDR2 (germline): MDHEN, SYDVKM. CDR3 amino acids: CASNRAGRNTEAFF. The CDR3 bases are TGTGCCAGTAATCGTGCAGGACGGAACACTGAAGCTTTCTTT. The full variable domain, its missing parts supplied by reference TRBV28 and TRBJ1-1, is DVKVTQSSRYLVKRTGEKVFLECVQDMDHENMFWYRQDPGLGLRLIYFSYDVKMKEKGDIPEGYSVSREKKERFSLILESASTNQTSMYLCASNRAGRNTEAFFGQGTRLTVV.

This clonotype showed up many times. V gene TRBV20-1 combines with J gene TRBJ2-7; D perhaps matches TRBD1 (6 bases). Germline CDR1 reads DFQATT; CDR2 reads SNEGSKA (reference sequence). CDR3 length: 14 amino acids. V lost 3 bases and J 5 bases, leaving 17 bases between the germline ends. CDR3 sequence: CSASEGQGFDEQYF. The CDR3 nucleotides are TGCAGTGCTAGCGAGGGGCAGGGGTTCGACGAGCAGTACTTC.

The rearrangement joins TRBV10-3 to TRBJ2-2, with D possibly TRBD2 on 6 matching bases. Looked up from germline, CDR1 is ENHRY and CDR2 is SYGVKD. The CDR3 sequence is 15 residues long. Between the trimmed V and J ends, which lost 3 bases and 0 bases, there was a span of 8 bases. CDR3 protein: CAISDWGANTGELFF. Written as DNA, the CDR3 is TGTGCCATCAGTGACTGGGGGGCGAACACCGGGGAGCTGTTTTTT.

This clonotype was detected many times. This chain links TRBV7-3 with TRBJ2-7, with TRBD1 identical over 7 bases. Germline V gives CDR1 SGHTA, CDR2 FQGTGA. This CDR3 is 15 amino acids long. The junction had 7 bases not matched to a gene; V was cut back by 2 bases and J by 3 bases. CDR3 in amino acids: CASSLGVGQLYEQYF. CDR3 sequence (DNA): TGTGCCAGCAGCTTAGGAGTGGGACAGCTCTACGAGCAGTACTTC.

Worth noting for this clonotype: Given a much more abundant clone one base away, this may be a read error. The chain's CDR3 is CASPLSGQGADNEQFF. In DNA, the CDR3 is TGCGCCAGCCCCCTCTCGGGACAGGGTGCGGACAATGAGCAGTTCTTC. This rearrangement joins TRBV5-1 to TRBJ2-1; 9 bases align to TRBD1. V was pared by 7 bases and J by 5 bases, with 13 bases of the junction left unmatched. This CDR3 contains 16 residues. The V gene's germline CDR1 is SGHRS and CDR2 YFSETQ.

This clonotype was detected ten times or more. The J gene is TRBJ1-4, the V gene TRBV20-1, with TRBD1 identical over 9 bases. CDR3 length: 14 amino acids. Germline CDR1 is DFQATT and CDR2 is SNEGSKA (reference sequence). The V and J ends lost 3 bases and 6 bases, in that order; junction bases with no gene match: 5. The CDR3 coding sequence is TGCAGTGCTAGGGAGACAGGGGGGCATGAAAAACTGTTTTTT. Translation: CSARETGGHEKLFF.

In this sample, this clonotype turned up many times. The chain combines TRBV7-2 with TRBJ2-3; D might be TRBD2 (6 bases). V lost 3 bases to trimming and J lost 4 bases, with 14 bases between them. This CDR3 comprises 15 residues. Germline V lookup: CDR1 SGHTA, CDR2 FQGNSA. The CDR3 spells CASSFIGGAADTQYF. CDR3 DNA: TGTGCCAGCAGCTTTATTGGAGGGGCGGCAGATACGCAGTATTTT.

The rearrangement uses TRBV27 and TRBJ2-7; D is unresolved. Germline assignment: CDR1 MNHEY and CDR2 SMNVEV (reference sequence). Trimming removed 3 bases at V and 1 base at J, with 7 bases between. This CDR3 is 13 amino acids long. CDR3 region: CASSFGQSYEQYF. The DNA for the CDR3 is TGTGCCAGCAGTTTCGGGCAGTCCTACGAGCAGTACTTC.

This clonotype has a count of ten or more. This chain joins TRBV29-1 and TRBJ2-7; D is ambiguous. V lost 2 bases and J lost 3, with 5 bases in between. Germline V CDR1 and CDR2: SQVTM, ANQGSEA. The CDR3 totals 11 residues. The CDR3 region is CSVENSYEQYF. CDR3 bases: TGCAGCGTTGAAAACAGCTACGAGCAGTACTTC.

The CDR3 loop reads CASSDRTPSYEQYF. The CDR3 region has the DNA TGTGCCAGTAGTGACCGGACACCCTCCTACGAGCAGTACTTC. V gene TRBV19 combines with J gene TRBJ2-7, with D possibly TRBD1 on 5 matching bases. V was pared by 5 bases and J by 0 bases, with 11 bases between. Germline V gene lookup returns CDR1 LNHDA and CDR2 SQIVND (reference sequence). The CDR3 extends over 14 amino acids.

In its sample, this clonotype was seen a few times. The chain joins TRBV18 to TRBJ2-1; 15 nucleotides line up with TRBD2. After removal of 5 bases from V and 3 bases from J, the junction contained 11 bases not matched to a gene. CDR1 and CDR2 (germline): KGHSH, LQKENI. The CDR3 has 19 residues. CDR3: CASSSTGTSGRRIYNEQFF. CDR3 bases: TGTGCCAGCTCATCAACCGGGACTAGCGGGAGGAGAATCTACAATGAGCAGTTCTTC.

Comment on this clonotype: This may arise from a read error, as a much more abundant clone is one base away. This chain connects TRBV7-9 to TRBJ2-5; D gene unclear. The CDR3 contains 13 residues. Trimming took 4 bases from V and 4 from J, leaving 10 bases between them. Germline values: CDR1 SEHNR, CDR2 FQNEAQ (reference sequence). The CDR3 sequence is CASSSTLGETQYF. The CDR3 nucleotides read TGTGCCAGCAGCTCGACATTGGGAGAGACCCAGTACTTC.

The chain combines TRBV18 with TRBJ2-5, with D possibly TRBD2 on 5 matching bases. The CDR3 contains 16 residues. Germline V gives CDR1 KGHSH, CDR2 LQKENI. The V end lost 5 bases, the J end lost 5 bases, and 21 bases lay between the germline ends. The DNA of the CDR3 is TGTGCCAGCTCAAATCCCGGGAATTCGGACTGGGAGACCCAGTACTTC. Its translation is CASSNPGNSDWETQYF.

As regards this clonotype: A much larger clone lies a single base off, so this may be a read error. The rearrangement joins TRBV7-3 to TRBJ2-2; D is undetermined. CDR3 length: 12 amino acids. CDR1 SGHTA and CDR2 FQGTGA come from the germline V gene. As DNA, the CDR3 is TGTGCCAGCAGCTCTTACACCAGGGAGCTGTTTTTT. Residues: CASSSYTRELFF.

At least ten counts were recorded for this clonotype. The chain uses TRBV7-9 and TRBJ2-7; tentative D call: TRBD2 (5 bases). Germline values: CDR1 SEHNR, CDR2 FQNEAQ (reference sequence). Trimming removed 5 bases from V and 2 bases from J, with 19 bases in between. The CDR3 consists of 16 residues. DNA for the CDR3: TGTGCCAGCAGCCCATACACAAGCGCGGGCCCCTACGAGCAGTACTTC. It is translated as CASSPYTSAGPYEQYF.

As concerns this clonotype: The junction shows a germline mismatch at one end, possibly a read error. The chain employs TRBV14 and TRBJ1-5; 7 bases match TRBD1. Germline V gene data show CDR1 as SGHDN and CDR2 as FVKESK. The CDR3 extends over 17 amino acids. CDR3 coding DNA: TGTGCCAACAGCCAAAACCAACAGGGGTTCCTAAATCAGCCCCAGCATTTT. This translates into CANSQNQQGFLNQPQHF. The entire variable domain, with the rest obtained from reference TRBV14 and TRBJ1-5, is as follows: EAGVTQFPSHSVIEKGQTVTLRCDPISGHDNLYWYRRVMGKEIKFLLHFVKESKQDESGMPNNRFLAERTGGTYSTLKVQPAELEDSGVYFCANSQNQQGFLNQPQHFGDGTRLSIL.

The chain has TRBV6-2 or TRBV6-3 and TRBJ1-5; D might be TRBD1 (5 bases). The CDR3 loop spans 15 amino acids. Trimming shortened V by 0 bases and J by 6 bases, and 12 bases separated the two germline ends. In germline, CDR1 is MNHEY, CDR2 SVGEGT. This CDR3 is CASSYSSGPLQPQHF. The CDR3 DNA follows: TGTGCCAGCAGTTACTCTTCGGGACCCCTTCAGCCCCAGCATTTT.

This clonotype was detected ten times or more. This chain joins TRBV4-3 and TRBJ1-1; a possible D gene is TRBD1 (5 bases). This CDR3 contains 15 residues. Trimming took off 1 base at V and 8 bases at J, with 17 bases between the two ends. Per the germline V gene, CDR1 is LGHNA and CDR2 is YSLEER. CDR3 protein: CASSQAGRTKYEAFF. CDR3 coding DNA: TGCGCCAGCAGCCAAGCGGGACGGACCAAATACGAAGCTTTCTTT.

The sample holds many counts of this clonotype. The genes are TRBV2 and TRBJ1-1, with D unclear. CDR3 length: 11 residues. Germline V gene sequence: CDR1 SNHLY, CDR2 FYNNEI. Deletions cut 6 bases from V and 1 base from J, with 3 bases between. The CDR3 DNA sequence: TGTGCCAGCAGGGAGAACACTGAAGCTTTCTTT. Translated, it gives CASRENTEAFF.

This clonotype was counted between two and nine times. The chain couples TRBV5-5 to TRBJ1-3; D perhaps matches TRBD1 (5 bases). CDR3 length equals 14 residues. Deletions cut 3 bases from V and 1 base from J, with 8 bases between. Germline assignment: CDR1 SGHKS and CDR2 YYEKEE (reference sequence). CDR3 coding DNA: TGTGCCAGCAGCTACGGGACTTCTGGAAACACCATATATTTT. Encoded protein: CASSYGTSGNTIYF. Looking up the rest from reference TRBV5-5 and TRBJ1-3 gives the full variable domain: DAGVTQSPTHLIKTRGQQVTLRCSPISGHKSVSWYQQVLGQGPQFIFQYYEKEERGRGNFPDRFSARQFPNYSSELNVNALLLGDSALYLCASSYGTSGNTIYFGEGSWLTVV.

This clonotype has at least ten counts. This chain joins TRBV2 and TRBJ1-4, with unresolved D. Trimming removed 3 bases at V and 4 bases at J, with 9 bases between. This CDR3 region has 14 residues. Looked up from germline, CDR1 is SNHLY and CDR2 is FYNNEI. Here the CDR3 reads CASSETLINEKLFF. Here the CDR3 DNA reads TGTGCCAGCAGTGAGACACTGATTAATGAAAAACTGTTTTTT.

This clonotype was seen many times. The chain combines TRBV4-1 with TRBJ1-2; unclear D gene. The germline V and J ends were trimmed by 0 bases and 3 bases, with 11 bases remaining between them. From germline, CDR1 is MGHRA and CDR2 YSYEKL. The CDR3 covers 15 residues. Here the CDR3 reads CASSQDDTRHYGYTF. DNA for the CDR3: TGCGCCAGCAGCCAAGATGACACCCGCCACTATGGCTACACCTTC.

This clonotype turned up a few times. This sequence joins TRBV7-9 and TRBJ2-1; D is ambiguous. This CDR3 has 15 residues. Trimming removed 0 bases from V and 2 bases from J, with 8 bases in between. Per germline, CDR1 SEHNR and CDR2 FQNEAQ (reference sequence). The CDR3 loop reads CASSLAAPAYNEQFF. CDR3 DNA: TGTGCCAGCAGCTTAGCAGCGCCAGCCTACAATGAGCAGTTCTTC.

The table lists this clonotype with many counts. A much bigger clone sits one base away, suggesting this may be a read error. V and J are TRBV7-2 and TRBJ2-3, with D hard to call. Looked up from germline, CDR1 is SGHTA and CDR2 is FQGNSA. The CDR3 contains 15 residues. CDR3 in DNA: TGTGCCAGCAGCCAAGTACTACACCCCTCAGATGCGCAGTATTTT. Residues: CASSQVLHPSDAQYF.

The sample holds a few counts of this clonotype. The chain links TRBV6-6 to TRBJ1-3; D ambiguous. V lost 2 bases and J 0 bases, leaving 11 bases between the germline ends. Per germline, CDR1 MNHNY and CDR2 SVGAGI (reference sequence). This CDR3 has 16 amino acids. CDR3 nucleotide sequence: TGTGCCAGCAGTTACGTTTTTCCTCGCTCTGGAAACACCATATATTTT. It yields the protein CASSYVFPRSGNTIYF.

The CDR3 DNA follows: TGTGCCAGCAGCGCCGGACACCTTTACAATGAGCAGTTCTTC. This gives the protein CASSAGHLYNEQFF. The V and J genes are TRBV9 and TRBJ2-1, with a tentative D call TRBD1 (5 bases). V was cut by 3 bases and J by 4 bases, with 11 bases left in between. The CDR3 runs to 14 residues. Germline V lookup: CDR1 SGDLS, CDR2 YYNGEE.

This clonotype showed up many times. V usage is TRBV20-1 and J usage is TRBJ2-1, with 11 positions matching TRBD2. CDR1 and CDR2 (germline): DFQATT, SNEGSKA (reference sequence). Trimming at V came to 6 bases and at J to 10 bases, leaving 8 bases not matched to a gene. This CDR3 comprises 13 residues. The CDR3 sequence: CSAYVAGGQEQFF. In DNA, the CDR3 is TGCAGTGCATACGTAGCGGGGGGGCAGGAGCAGTTCTTC.

This clonotype was observed a few times. The rearrangement links TRBV10-3 to TRBJ2-3; D gene uncertain. The CDR3 runs 12 residues. Trimming took off 2 bases at V and 4 bases at J, with 4 bases between the two ends. Germline V gene lookup returns CDR1 ENHRY and CDR2 SYGVKD. CDR3 sequence (DNA): TGTGCCATCAGTGAGGGTCCAGATACGCAGTATTTT. This translates into CAISEGPDTQYF.

This clonotype was detected only a few times. V is TRBV12-5 and J is TRBJ2-7; D possibly matches TRBD1 or TRBD2 (5 bases each). There are 14 residues in the CDR3. Trimming took off 5 bases at V and 3 bases at J, with 14 bases between the two ends. Germline V gives CDR1 LGHNT, CDR2 FRNRAP. The CDR3 nucleotides are TGTGCTAGTGGTCCCCGGGGACCGGTCTACGAGCAGTACTTC. It translates to CASGPRGPVYEQYF.